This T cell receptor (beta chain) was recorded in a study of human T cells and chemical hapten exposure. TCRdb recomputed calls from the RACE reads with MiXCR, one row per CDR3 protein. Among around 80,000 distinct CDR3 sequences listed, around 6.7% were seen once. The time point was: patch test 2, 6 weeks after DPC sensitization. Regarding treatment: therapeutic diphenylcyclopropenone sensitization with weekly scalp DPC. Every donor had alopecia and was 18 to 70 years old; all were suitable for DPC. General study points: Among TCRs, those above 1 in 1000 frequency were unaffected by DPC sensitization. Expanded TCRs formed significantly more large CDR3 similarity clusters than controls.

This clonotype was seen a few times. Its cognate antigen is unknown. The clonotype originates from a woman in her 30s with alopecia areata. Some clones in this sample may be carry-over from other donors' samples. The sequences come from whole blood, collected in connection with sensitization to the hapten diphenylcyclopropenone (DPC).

The DNA of the CDR3 is TGCGCCAGCAGCTTGGAGCGGTGGGGGGGAGTGAACACTGAAGCTTTCTTT. Its translation: CASSLERWGGVNTEAFF. The chain couples TRBV5-1 to TRBJ1-1, with D maybe TRBD1 (5 bases). This CDR3 has 17 residues. V was trimmed by 0 bases and J by 0 bases, leaving 15 bases between them. Germline CDR1 reads SGHRS; CDR2 reads YFSETQ.